These 12 T cell receptor beta chains share one sample of origin, sequenced in a study of CD8+ T cells in alopecia areata. After isolation, RNA underwent reverse transcription to generate cDNA as the sequencing template. The assay was immunoSEQ multiplex PCR, and TCRdb's table has in-frame clones only and misses some. The sample shows some 170,000 clones, 50% to 75% of them seen only once. The treatment is: oral pan-JAK inhibitor, 5-10 mg twice daily. Material: CD4+ T cells sorted from blood, obtained between weeks 55 and 65, from a patient treated with tofacitinib. These receptors all stem from a human donor with alopecia areata.

The table lists this clone with a few counts. Here the CDR3 reads CASSSGEQFF. The CDR3 DNA sequence: TGTGCCAGCAGCTCGGGTGAGCAGTTCTTC. The J gene is TRBJ2-1, the V gene TRBV11-2, with D unclear. The germline V gene has CDR1 SGHAT and CDR2 FQNNGV. CDR3 length equals 10 residues. V gave up 4 bases and J gave up 9 bases, with 4 bases separating them.

This clone was detected only a few times. For the CDR3, the DNA is TGTGCCAGTAGTATCAGTGCGGGGGGAAGCACAGATACGCAGTATTTT. Translation: CASSISAGGSTDTQYF. The chain carries TRBV19 and TRBJ2-3; TRBD2 agrees at 8 bases. Per germline, CDR1 LNHDA and CDR2 SQIVND (reference sequence). This CDR3 has 16 residues. Trimming at V came to 3 bases and at J to 0 bases, leaving 5 bases not matched to a gene. Full variable domain (missing parts from reference TRBV19 and TRBJ2-3): DGGITQSPKYLFRKEGQNVTLSCEQNLNHDAMYWYRQDPGQGLRLIYYSQIVNDFQKGDIAEGYSVSREKKESFPLTVTSAQKNPTAFYLCASSISAGGSTDTQYFGPGTRLTVL.

J is TRBJ2-7 and V is TRBV7-9; D remains ambiguous. With 3 bases removed from V and 2 bases from J, the gap between germline ends came to 11 bases. Per the germline V gene, CDR1 is SEHNR and CDR2 is FQNEAQ (reference sequence). The CDR3 loop spans 14 amino acids. The CDR3 DNA is TGTGCCAGCAGCTTTAGTACTTCGCCCTACGAGCAGTACTTC. Its translation is CASSFSTSPYEQYF.

This rearrangement joins TRBV4-2 to TRBJ2-7, with a weak D call TRBD2 (6 bases). Trimming cost V 0 bases and J 3 bases, with 15 bases left between them. CDR3 size: 16 residues. The germline V gene encodes CDR1 LGHNA and CDR2 YNFKEQ. This CDR3 reads CASSQDLSQRVYEQYF. The CDR3 DNA reads as TGTGCCAGCAGCCAAGATTTGTCCCAGCGGGTCTACGAGCAGTACTTC.

The V call is TRBV7-2, the J call TRBJ2-5; tentative D call: TRBD2 (5 bases). This CDR3 has 14 amino acids. Germline CDR1 and CDR2: SGHTA and FQGNSA. V lost 1 base and J 5 bases, leaving 11 bases between the germline ends. The CDR3, as DNA: TGTGCCAGCAGCTTAGGACTACCGCGTGAGACCCAGTACTTC. As protein: CASSLGLPRETQYF. The whole variable domain, remainder taken from reference TRBV7-2 and TRBJ2-5, is GAGVSQSPSNKVTEKGKDVELRCDPISGHTALYWYRQSLGQGLEFLIYFQGNSAPDKSGLPSDRFSAERTGGSVSTLTIQRTQQEDSAVYLCASSLGLPRETQYFGPGTRLLVL.

The rearrangement links TRBV7-9 to TRBJ2-7; 12 positions match TRBD2. The germline V gene has CDR1 SEHNR and CDR2 FQNEAQ (reference sequence). This CDR3 contains 15 residues. Trimming took 5 bases from V and 2 from J; bases not matched to a gene: 4. CDR3 region: CASSPLAGGTYEQYF. CDR3 DNA sequence: TGTGCCAGCAGCCCACTAGCGGGGGGAACCTACGAGCAGTACTTC.

This clone has more than one count but fewer than ten. The genes are TRBV30 and TRBJ1-6; D unresolved. The CDR3 extends over 13 amino acids. Trimming pared 0 bases from V and 9 bases from J, leaving 9 bases between. CDR1 and CDR2 from the germline V gene are GTSNPN and SVGIG (reference sequence). The CDR3 is CAWSVGGSSPLHF. The CDR3 DNA sequence: TGTGCCTGGAGTGTGGGAGGGAGTTCACCCCTCCACTTT.

The chain joins TRBV27 to TRBJ2-4; D gene unclear. V was clipped by 5 bases and J by 3 bases, with 11 bases between them. The germline V gene encodes CDR1 MNHEY and CDR2 SMNVEV (reference sequence). CDR3 length equals 14 residues. CDR3 DNA: TGTGCCAGCAGTATCGGCTGGGGCAAAAACATTCAGTACTTC. This translates into CASSIGWGKNIQYF.

V gene TRBV29-1 combines with J gene TRBJ2-5; D is uncertain. Trimming removed 0 bases at V and 4 bases at J, with 6 bases between. The CDR3 extends over 12 amino acids. The V gene's germline CDR1 is SQVTM and CDR2 ANQGSEA. CDR3 residues: CSVEDPGETQYF. The CDR3 DNA sequence: TGCAGCGTTGAAGATCCGGGAGAGACCCAGTACTTC.

Details on this clone: Other DNA sequences from this sample encode an identical CDR3 as well. The chain couples TRBV4-2 to TRBJ2-1; D gene ambiguous. CDR1 and CDR2 from the germline V gene are LGHNA and YNFKEQ. V lost 0 bases and J 2 bases, leaving 5 bases between the germline ends. This CDR3 spans 14 amino acids. CDR3 in DNA: TGTGCCAGCAGCCAAGATAGGGCCTACAATGAGCAGTTCTTC. It yields the protein CASSQDRAYNEQFF.

For the CDR3, the DNA is TGTGCCAGCACGCTACAGGTGGATGATGAAAAACTGTTTTTT. Translated: CASTLQVDDEKLFF. The chain carries TRBV6-5 and TRBJ1-4; maybe TRBD1 (5 bases). Germline V gives CDR1 MNHEY, CDR2 SVGAGI. The length of the CDR3 is 14 residues. The V end lost 7 bases, the J end lost 6 bases, and 15 bases lay between the germline ends.

In this sample, this clone turned up a few times. The rearrangement links TRBV29-1 to TRBJ2-3, with 9 positions matching TRBD2. Unmatched junction bases numbered 6, after V lost 6 bases and J lost 5 bases. This CDR3 comprises 13 residues. Germline V gene lookup returns CDR1 SQVTM and CDR2 ANQGSEA. As DNA, the CDR3 is TGCAGCGTAGCGGGGGGTTCAGGAGATACGCAGTATTTT. This codes for CSVAGGSGDTQYF.